These T cell receptor beta chains were read from a single sample in a study of blood T cell repertoires in COVID-19. Libraries were prepared by immunoSEQ multiplex PCR; TCRdb keeps only in-frame clonotypes and omits some of them. The sample lists 180,000 or so clones, about 81% seen once, with 12% in the top ten. Sequencing was performed on peripheral blood. The source of these receptors is a woman aged 80 or over with COVID-19, enrolled during active disease. The CDR3 runs from the conserved cysteine through the conserved F or W. The D gene is left open where the match is weak. The size entry is marked missing in some rows and otherwise reads once, few, many or a size class.

J | length | V | D | size | CDR3 | DNA
TRBJ2-2 | 13 | TRBV30 | TRBD1 | NA | CAWSIQGIGELFF | TGTGCCTGGAGTATACAGGGGATCGGGGAGCTGTTTTTT
TRBJ1-5 | 12 | TRBV19 | TRBD1 | NA | CATRTGIQPQHF | TGTGCCACCCGGACAGGGATTCAGCCCCAGCATTTT
TRBJ2-7 | 15 | TRBV11-3 | TRBD1 | NA | CASSLAGTGTYEQYF | TGTGCCAGCAGCTTAGCGGGGACAGGTACCTACGAGCAGTACTTC
TRBJ1-3 | 14 | TRBV6-5 | NA | NA | CASRDTGGGNTIYF | TGTGCCAGCAGGGATACAGGTGGGGGAAACACCATATATTTT
TRBJ2-5 | 16 | TRBV5-8 | NA | NA | CASSLHRGTVQETQYF | TGTGCCAGCAGCTTGCACCGCGGGACAGTCCAAGAGACCCAGTACTTC
TRBJ2-7 | 14 | TRBV2 | TRBD1 | NA | CASKSGTGDYEQYF | TGTGCCAGCAAGTCCGGGACAGGTGACTACGAGCAGTACTTC
TRBJ2-7 | 12 | TRBV18 | NA | NA | CASSRGGREQYF | TGTGCCAGCTCACGAGGGGGACGCGAGCAGTACTTC
TRBJ2-7 | 13 | TRBV7-6 | NA | NA | CASSPRGSGEQYF | TGTGCCAGCAGCCCCCGCGGTAGTGGCGAGCAGTACTTC
TRBJ2-2 | 16 | TRBV6-5 | NA | few | CASSYFGEEGTGELFF | TGTGCCAGCAGTTACTTTGGGGAAGAGGGCACCGGGGAGCTGTTTTTT
TRBJ2-5 | 13 | TRBV5-1 | NA | NA | CASSLMLEETQYF | TGCGCCAGCAGCTTGATGCTAGAGGAGACCCAGTACTTC
TRBJ2-7 | 13 | TRBV2 | NA | NA | CASSRDRNYEQYF | TGTGCCAGCAGCCGCGACAGGAACTACGAGCAGTACTTC
TRBJ2-1 | 15 | TRBV27 | TRBD1 | few | CASTTGTGGYNEQFF | TGTGCCAGCACAACCGGGACAGGGGGCTACAATGAGCAGTTCTTC
TRBJ2-2 | 13 | TRBV29-1 | TRBD1 | NA | CSVDGTGTGELFF | TGCAGCGTCGATGGGACAGGCACCGGGGAGCTGTTTTTT
TRBJ2-7 | 15 | TRBV18 | TRBD1 | NA | CASSPTGQGLGEQYF | TGTGCCAGCTCACCCACCGGACAGGGCCTTGGCGAGCAGTACTTC
TRBJ2-6 | 17 | TRBV7-8 | NA | once | CASSLGQGTSGANVLTF | TGTGCCAGCAGCTTAGGCCAGGGTACCTCTGGGGCCAACGTCCTGACTTTC
TRBJ2-1 | 14 | TRBV7-2 | TRBD1 | NA | CASSNGQGSNEQFF | TGTGCCAGCAGCAATGGACAGGGGAGCAATGAGCAGTTCTTC
TRBJ2-7 | 13 | TRBV4-1 | NA | NA | CASSQGLAYEQYF | TGCGCCAGCAGCCAGGGACTTGCCTACGAGCAGTACTTC
TRBJ1-3 | 13 | TRBV3-1/TRBV3-2 | NA | once | CASSPPSGNTIYF | TGTGCCAGCAGCCCCCCATCCGGAAACACCATATATTTT
TRBJ2-1 | 19 | TRBV28 | TRBD2 | NA | CASSSTGTSGRAGYNEQFF | TGTGCCAGCAGTTCAACCGGGACTAGCGGGAGGGCCGGGTACAATGAGCAGTTCTTC
TRBJ2-5 | 15 | TRBV3-1/TRBV3-2 | NA | NA | CASSLSPGVQETQYF | TGTGCCAGCAGCTTAAGCCCCGGGGTCCAAGAGACCCAGTACTTC
TRBJ2-1 | 13 | TRBV24-1 | NA | NA | CATSASPTFEQFF | TGTGCCACCAGTGCCTCTCCCACATTTGAGCAGTTCTTC
TRBJ2-3 | 16 | TRBV7-8 | TRBD2 | NA | CASSLFGGISTDTQYF | TGTGCCAGCAGCTTATTCGGGGGGATAAGCACAGATACGCAGTATTTT
TRBJ2-7 | 14 | TRBV11-3 | NA | NA | CASSFLDRPYEQYF | TGTGCCAGCAGCTTCTTGGACAGACCCTACGAGCAGTACTTC
TRBJ2-2 | 17 | TRBV24-1 | TRBD1 | NA | CATSEPDRGTNTGELFF | TGTGCCACCAGTGAACCAGACAGGGGTACGAACACCGGGGAGCTGTTTTTT
TRBJ2-7 | 14 | TRBV6-1 | TRBD2 | NA | CASSLAGENYEQYF | TGTGCCAGCAGTTTAGCGGGAGAGAACTACGAGCAGTACTTC
TRBJ1-5 | 14 | TRBV5-3 | NA | NA | CARSSRERSQPQHF | TGTGCCAGAAGCTCCAGGGAAAGGAGTCAGCCCCAGCATTTT
TRBJ1-6 | 16 | TRBV6-1 | TRBD1 | NA | CASSAVGTGANSPLHF | TGTGCCAGCAGTGCCGTTGGGACAGGGGCGAATTCACCCCTCCACTTT
TRBJ2-7 | 14 | TRBV7-6 | TRBD1 | NA | CASSVGTGFSEQYF | TGTGCCAGCAGCGTAGGGACAGGATTCTCCGAGCAGTACTTC
TRBJ2-3 | 14 | TRBV4-3 | NA | NA | CASSQGGGADTQYF | TGCGCCAGCAGCCAAGGAGGGGGGGCAGATACGCAGTATTTT
TRBJ2-5 | 15 | TRBV7-3 | TRBD2 | NA | CASSPGTSPQETQYF | TGTGCCAGCAGCCCCGGGACTAGCCCCCAAGAGACCCAGTACTTC
TRBJ2-7 | 12 | TRBV27 | TRBD2 | few | CASSRLGRALYF | TGTGCCAGCAGTCGTCTCGGGAGGGCCTTGTACTTC
TRBJ1-4 | 15 | TRBV6-1 | NA | NA | CASSDQTGENEKLFF | TGTGCCAGCAGTGACCAGACAGGAGAGAATGAAAAACTGTTTTTT
TRBJ2-3 | 16 | TRBV6-2/TRBV6-3 | TRBD1 | NA | CASSSTGGYYTDTQYF | TGTGCCAGCAGTTCGACAGGGGGCTATTACACAGATACGCAGTATTTT
TRBJ1-2 | 15 | TRBV11-2 | NA | NA | CASSLGGGSNYGYTF | TGTGCCAGCAGCTTAGGTGGGGGGAGTAACTATGGCTACACCTTC
TRBJ2-7 | 17 | TRBV5-1 | NA | NA | CASSALPGAQAPYEQYF | TGCGCCAGCAGCGCCCTACCGGGTGCCCAAGCACCCTACGAGCAGTACTTC
TRBJ2-1 | 15 | TRBV7-9 | TRBD2 | NA | CASSVSGSGYNEQFF | TGTGCCAGCAGCGTTAGCGGGAGTGGCTACAATGAGCAGTTCTTC
TRBJ1-4 | 12 | TRBV2 | NA | NA | CASSFGLGHESF | TGTGCCAGCAGCTTCGGACTGGGACACGAGAGTTTT
TRBJ1-6 | 14 | TRBV27 | TRBD1 | NA | CATRTGGNNSPLHF | TGTGCCACCAGGACAGGAGGAAATAATTCACCCCTCCACTTT
TRBJ2-2 | 15 | TRBV28 | NA | NA | CASSLWASTTGELFF | TGTGCCAGCAGTTTATGGGCCTCAACCACCGGGGAGCTGTTTTTT
TRBJ2-7 | 12 | TRBV7-2 | TRBD2 | NA | CASSGTSGSPYF | TGTGCCAGCAGCGGAACTAGCGGGAGTCCGTACTTC
TRBJ2-2 | 19 | TRBV10-3 | TRBD2 | NA | CAISERASGRAGNTGELFF | TGTGCCATCAGTGAGAGGGCTAGCGGGAGGGCCGGGAACACCGGGGAGCTGTTTTTT
TRBJ1-3 | 16 | TRBV4-3 | NA | few | CASSPSLGGSGNTIYF | TGCGCCAGCAGCCCGTCCCTGGGGGGTTCGGGAAACACCATATATTTT
TRBJ2-7 | 13 | TRBV5-1 | NA | NA | CASSLTGAYEQYF | TGCGCCAGCAGTCTAACAGGAGCCTACGAGCAGTACTTC
TRBJ2-2 | 17 | TRBV5-8 | TRBD1 | NA | CASSHSTGGGFTGELFF | TGTGCCAGCAGCCACTCTACAGGGGGCGGTTTCACCGGGGAGCTGTTTTTT
TRBJ1-5 | 15 | TRBV28 | NA | NA | CASSSPRIGLRPQHF | TGTGCCAGCAGTTCCCCCCGAATCGGTTTGCGGCCCCAGCATTTT
TRBJ2-3 | 19 | TRBV3-1/TRBV3-2 | TRBD1 | NA | CASSPTGGLGYPSTDTQYF | TGTGCCAGCAGTCCCACAGGGGGCTTAGGATACCCTAGCACAGATACGCAGTATTTT
TRBJ1-6 | 13 | TRBV7-9 | NA | NA | CASSLEYSSPLHF | TGTGCCAGCAGTCTTGAGTACAGTTCACCCCTCCACTTT
TRBJ2-5 | 14 | TRBV4-1 | NA | NA | CASSQDGAEETQYF | TGCGCCAGCAGCCAAGATGGAGCGGAAGAGACCCAGTACTTC
TRBJ2-7 | 14 | TRBV7-8 | TRBD1 | NA | CASSAGTGYNEQYF | TGTGCCAGCAGCGCCGGGACAGGGTACAACGAGCAGTACTTC
TRBJ1-1 | 16 | TRBV4-1 | NA | NA | CASSQDRPLGSTEAFF | TGCGCCAGCAGCCAAGATAGGCCACTAGGGAGCACTGAAGCTTTCTTT
TRBJ2-7 | 16 | TRBV5-4 | NA | NA | CASSLDLAGDSYEQYF | TGTGCCAGCAGCTTGGACCTGGCAGGGGACTCCTACGAGCAGTACTTC
TRBJ1-5 | 15 | TRBV7-8 | NA | many | CASSPNTLYNQPQHF | TGTGCCAGCAGCCCCAATACGCTATATAATCAGCCCCAGCATTTT